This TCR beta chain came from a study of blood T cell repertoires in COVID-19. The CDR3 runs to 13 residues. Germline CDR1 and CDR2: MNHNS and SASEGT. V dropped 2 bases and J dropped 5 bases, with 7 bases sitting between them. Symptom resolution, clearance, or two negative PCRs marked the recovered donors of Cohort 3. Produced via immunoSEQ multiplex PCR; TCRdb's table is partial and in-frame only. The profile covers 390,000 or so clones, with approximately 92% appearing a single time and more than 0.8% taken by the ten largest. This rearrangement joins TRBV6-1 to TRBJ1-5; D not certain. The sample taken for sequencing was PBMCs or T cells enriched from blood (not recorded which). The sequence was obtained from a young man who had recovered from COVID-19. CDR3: CASSEQTDQPQHF. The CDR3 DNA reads TGTGCCAGCAGTGAACAGACTGATCAGCCCCAGCATTTT.